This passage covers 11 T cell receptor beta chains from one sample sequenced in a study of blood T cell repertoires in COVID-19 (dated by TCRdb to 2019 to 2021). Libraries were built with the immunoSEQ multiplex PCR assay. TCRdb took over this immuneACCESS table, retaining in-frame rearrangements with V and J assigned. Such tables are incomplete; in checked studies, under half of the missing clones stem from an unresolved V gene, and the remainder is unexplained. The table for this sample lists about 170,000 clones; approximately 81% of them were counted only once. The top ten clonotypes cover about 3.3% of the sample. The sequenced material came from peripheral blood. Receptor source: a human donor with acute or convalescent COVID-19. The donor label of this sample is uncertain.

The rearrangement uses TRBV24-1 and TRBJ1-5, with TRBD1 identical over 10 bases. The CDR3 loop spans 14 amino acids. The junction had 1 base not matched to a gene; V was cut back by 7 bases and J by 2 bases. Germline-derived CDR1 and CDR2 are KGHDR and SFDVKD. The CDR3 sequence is CATSGQGGNQPQHF. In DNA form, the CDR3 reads TGTGCCACCAGCGGACAGGGGGGCAATCAGCCCCAGCATTTT.

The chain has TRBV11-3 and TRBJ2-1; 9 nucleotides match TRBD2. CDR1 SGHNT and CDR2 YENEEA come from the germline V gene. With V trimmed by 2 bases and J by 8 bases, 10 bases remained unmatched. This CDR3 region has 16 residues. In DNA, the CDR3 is TGTGCCAGCAGCTTAATCGGCGGGGGGGCCGGCGATGAGCAGTTCTTC. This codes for CASSLIGGGAGDEQFF.

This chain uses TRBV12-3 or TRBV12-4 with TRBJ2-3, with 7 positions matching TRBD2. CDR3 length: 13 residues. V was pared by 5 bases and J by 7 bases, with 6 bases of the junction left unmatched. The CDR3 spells CASSRTSRNTQYF. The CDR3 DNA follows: TGTGCCAGCAGTCGGACTAGTCGGAATACGCAGTATTTT.

The CDR3: CAWSGPGTSGGSETQYF. The CDR3 bases are TGTGCCTGGAGTGGACCGGGGACTAGCGGGGGGTCGGAGACCCAGTACTTC. The chain couples TRBV30 to TRBJ2-5, with 15 bases fitting TRBD2. V dropped 1 base and J dropped 5; count of bases not matched to a gene: 8. The CDR3 covers 17 residues. CDR1 and CDR2 from the germline V gene are GTSNPN and SVGIG (reference sequence).

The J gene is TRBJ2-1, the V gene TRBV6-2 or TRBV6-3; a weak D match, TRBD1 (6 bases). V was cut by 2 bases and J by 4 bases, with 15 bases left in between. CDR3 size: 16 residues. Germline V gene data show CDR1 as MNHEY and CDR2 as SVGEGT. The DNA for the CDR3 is TGTGCCAGCAGTTACCCAGGGGCTCGCCGTTACAATGAGCAGTTCTTC. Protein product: CASSYPGARRYNEQFF.

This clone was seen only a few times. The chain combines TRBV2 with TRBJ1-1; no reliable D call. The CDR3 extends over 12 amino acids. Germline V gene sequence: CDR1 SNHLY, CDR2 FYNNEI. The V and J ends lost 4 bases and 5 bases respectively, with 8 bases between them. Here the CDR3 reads CASSGAYTEAFF. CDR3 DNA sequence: TGTGCCAGCAGTGGGGCATATACTGAAGCTTTCTTT.

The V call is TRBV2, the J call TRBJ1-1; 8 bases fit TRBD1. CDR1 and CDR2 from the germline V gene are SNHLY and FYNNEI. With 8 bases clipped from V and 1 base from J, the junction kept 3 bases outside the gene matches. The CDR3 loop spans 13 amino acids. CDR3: CASGDRTNTEAFF. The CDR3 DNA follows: TGTGCCAGCGGGGACAGGACGAACACTGAAGCTTTCTTT.

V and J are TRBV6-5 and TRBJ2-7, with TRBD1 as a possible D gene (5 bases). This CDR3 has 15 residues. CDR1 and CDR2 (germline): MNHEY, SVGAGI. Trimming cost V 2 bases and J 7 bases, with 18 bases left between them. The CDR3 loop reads CASSYPSAGSWEQYF. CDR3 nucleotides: TGTGCCAGCAGTTACCCTTCTGCAGGGTCCTGGGAGCAGTACTTC.

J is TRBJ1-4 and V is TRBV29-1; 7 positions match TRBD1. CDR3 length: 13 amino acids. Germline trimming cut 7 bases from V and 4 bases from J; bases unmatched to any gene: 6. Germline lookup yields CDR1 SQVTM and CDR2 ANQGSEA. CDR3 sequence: CSATGQINEKLFF. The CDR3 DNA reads TGCAGCGCGACGGGACAGATTAATGAAAAACTGTTTTTT.

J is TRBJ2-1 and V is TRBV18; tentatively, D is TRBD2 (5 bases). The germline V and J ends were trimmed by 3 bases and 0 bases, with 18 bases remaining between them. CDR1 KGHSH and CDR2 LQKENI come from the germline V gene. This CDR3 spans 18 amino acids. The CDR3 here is CASSPARGSRTSYNEQFF. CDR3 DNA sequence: TGTGCCAGCTCACCTGCTCGGGGTAGCAGGACCTCCTACAATGAGCAGTTCTTC.

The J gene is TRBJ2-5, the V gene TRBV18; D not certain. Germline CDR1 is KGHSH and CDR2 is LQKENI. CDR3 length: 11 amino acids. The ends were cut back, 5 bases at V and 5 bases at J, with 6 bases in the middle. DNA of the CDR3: TGTGCCAGCTCATCCCCGGAGACCCAGTACTTC. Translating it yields CASSSPETQYF. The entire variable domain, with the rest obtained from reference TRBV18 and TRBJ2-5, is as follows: NAGVMQNPRHLVRRRGQEARLRCSPMKGHSHVYWYRQLPEEGLKFMVYLQKENIIDESGMPKERFSAEFPKEGPSILRIQQVVRGDSAAYFCASSSPETQYFGPGTRLLVL.